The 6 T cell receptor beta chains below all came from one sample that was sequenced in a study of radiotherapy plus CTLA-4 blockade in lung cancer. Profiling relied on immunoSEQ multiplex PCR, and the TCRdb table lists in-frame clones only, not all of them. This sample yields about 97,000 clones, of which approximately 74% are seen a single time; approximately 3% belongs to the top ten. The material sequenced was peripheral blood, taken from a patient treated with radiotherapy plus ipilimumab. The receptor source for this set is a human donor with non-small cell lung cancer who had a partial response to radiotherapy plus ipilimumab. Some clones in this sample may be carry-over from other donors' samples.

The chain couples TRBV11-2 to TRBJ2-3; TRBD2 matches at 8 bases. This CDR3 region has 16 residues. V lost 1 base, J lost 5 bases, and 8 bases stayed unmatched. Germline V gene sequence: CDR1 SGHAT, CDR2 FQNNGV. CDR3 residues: CASSLVPGGLLDTQYF. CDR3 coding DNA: TGTGCCAGCAGCTTAGTCCCGGGGGGGCTACTAGATACGCAGTATTTT.

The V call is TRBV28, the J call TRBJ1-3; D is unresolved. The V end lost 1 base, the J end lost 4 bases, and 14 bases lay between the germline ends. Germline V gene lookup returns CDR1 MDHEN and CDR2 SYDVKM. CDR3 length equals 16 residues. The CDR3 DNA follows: TGTGCCAGCAGTTTATTTTCCGGCGTGGGCGGAAACACCATATATTTT. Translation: CASSLFSGVGGNTIYF. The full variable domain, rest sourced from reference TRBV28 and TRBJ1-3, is DVKVTQSSRYLVKRTGEKVFLECVQDMDHENMFWYRQDPGLGLRLIYFSYDVKMKEKGDIPEGYSVSREKKERFSLILESASTNQTSMYLCASSLFSGVGGNTIYFGEGSWLTVV.

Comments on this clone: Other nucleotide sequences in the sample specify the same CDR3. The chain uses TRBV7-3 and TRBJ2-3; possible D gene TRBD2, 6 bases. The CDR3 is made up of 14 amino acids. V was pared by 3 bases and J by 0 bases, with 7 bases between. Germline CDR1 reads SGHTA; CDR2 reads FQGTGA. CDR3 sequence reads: CASSFAGSTDTQYF. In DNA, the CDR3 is TGTGCCAGCAGCTTTGCGGGAAGCACAGATACGCAGTATTTT.

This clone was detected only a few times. DNA for the CDR3: TGTGCCAGCAGCTTAGAAGGCAGGGGGATAGATACGCAGTATTTT. Amino acids: CASSLEGRGIDTQYF. This rearrangement joins TRBV11-2 to TRBJ2-3; 7 nucleotides match TRBD1. With 0 bases clipped from V and 5 bases from J, the junction kept 5 bases outside the gene matches. CDR3 length: 15 amino acids. The germline V gene has CDR1 SGHAT and CDR2 FQNNGV.

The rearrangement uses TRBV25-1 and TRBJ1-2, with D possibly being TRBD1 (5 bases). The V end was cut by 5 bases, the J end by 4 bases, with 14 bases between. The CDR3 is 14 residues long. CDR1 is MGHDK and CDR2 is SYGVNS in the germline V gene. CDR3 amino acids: CASSQAGLTYGYTF. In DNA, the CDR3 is TGTGCCAGCAGTCAAGCAGGGTTGACCTATGGCTACACCTTC.

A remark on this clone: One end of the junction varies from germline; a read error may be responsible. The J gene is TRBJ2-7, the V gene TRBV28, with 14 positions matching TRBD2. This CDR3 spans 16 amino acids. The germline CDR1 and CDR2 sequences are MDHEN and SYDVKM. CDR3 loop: CASRTQGLAGGGDWHF. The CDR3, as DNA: TGTGCCAGCAGGACGCAAGGACTAGCGGGAGGAGGTGATTGGCACTTC.